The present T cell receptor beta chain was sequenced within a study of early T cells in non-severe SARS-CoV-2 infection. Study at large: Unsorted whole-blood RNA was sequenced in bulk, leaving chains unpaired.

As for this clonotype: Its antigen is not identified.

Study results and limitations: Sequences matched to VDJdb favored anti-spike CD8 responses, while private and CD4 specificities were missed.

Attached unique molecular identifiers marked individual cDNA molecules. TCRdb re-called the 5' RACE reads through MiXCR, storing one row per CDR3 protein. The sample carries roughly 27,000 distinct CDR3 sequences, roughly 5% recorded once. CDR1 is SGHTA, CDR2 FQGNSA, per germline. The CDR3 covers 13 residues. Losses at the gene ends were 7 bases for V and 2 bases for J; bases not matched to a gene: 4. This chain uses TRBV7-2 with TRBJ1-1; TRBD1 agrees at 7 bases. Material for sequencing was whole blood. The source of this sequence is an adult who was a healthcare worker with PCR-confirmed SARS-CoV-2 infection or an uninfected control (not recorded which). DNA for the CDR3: TGTGCCAGCAACCGGGACAGAAACACTGAAGCTTTCTTT. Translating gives CASNRDRNTEAFF.